The following is a TCR beta chain sequence with its context. The data were produced by immunoSEQ multiplex PCR, yet TCRdb's version contains in-frame clones alone and is incomplete. This table holds roughly 2.5 million clones, more than 90% found once. This sample was taken from a study of shared clonotypes between healthy human individuals. The CDR3 is 15 residues long. Germline-derived CDR1 and CDR2 are SGHTA and FQGNSA. Trimming left V 3 bases short and J 0 bases short, with 9 bases between. Sequencing input: naive CD4+ T cells sorted from blood. Documented subset: CD45RA+ positively selected. The TCR comes from a man aged 18-30 years in good health. The chain carries TRBV7-2 and TRBJ2-1; D is unclear. The CDR3 protein is CASSFSVSSYNEQFF. CDR3 nucleotide sequence: TGTGCCAGCAGCTTCAGCGTGAGCTCCTACAATGAGCAGTTCTTC.